These 26 T cell receptor beta chains came from one sample sequenced in a study of cytomegalovirus exposure and HLA in healthy donors. The assay was immunoSEQ multiplex PCR, and TCRdb's table has in-frame clones only and misses some. The data contain about 120,000 clones, roughly nine tenths of them seen just once; the ten biggest clones take up about 4.1%. Sample: PBMCs. Every receptor here comes from a man aged 18-30 years in good health and CMV-seropositive.

The chain joins TRBV9 to TRBJ2-1; TRBD2 matches 7 bases. Germline CDR1 and CDR2: SGDLS and YYNGEE. The CDR3 length is 19 residues. Germline trimming cut 2 bases from V and 2 bases from J; bases unmatched to any gene: 16. This CDR3 is CASSVTQGFKRGPYNEQFF. DNA for the CDR3: TGTGCCAGCAGCGTGACCCAAGGATTCAAGCGGGGCCCCTACAATGAGCAGTTCTTC.

This clone was detected only once. This chain uses TRBV7-2 with TRBJ2-3, with 9 positions matching TRBD2. Germline trimming cut 1 base from V and 3 bases from J; bases unmatched to any gene: 2. CDR1 is SGHTA and CDR2 is FQGNSA in the germline V gene. The CDR3 runs 15 residues. CDR3 coding DNA: TGTGCCAGCAGCTTAGATACTAGCGGGACAGATACGCAGTATTTT. It codes for CASSLDTSGTDTQYF. Full variable domain (outside the CDR3, taken from reference TRBV7-2 and TRBJ2-3): GAGVSQSPSNKVTEKGKDVELRCDPISGHTALYWYRQSLGQGLEFLIYFQGNSAPDKSGLPSDRFSAERTGGSVSTLTIQRTQQEDSAVYLCASSLDTSGTDTQYFGPGTRLTVL.

Only one count was recorded for this clone. The gene calls are TRBV6-1 and TRBJ2-5; tentative D call: TRBD1 (6 bases). The V end was cut by 4 bases, the J end by 7 bases, with 13 bases between. CDR1 MNHNS and CDR2 SASEGT come from the germline V gene. The CDR3 loop spans 13 amino acids. For the CDR3, the DNA is TGTGCCAGCAGTGGCCAAAAAGGGGGGACCCAGTACTTC. As protein: CASSGQKGGTQYF.

The CDR3 DNA reads TGCGCCAGCAGCTTTGGGACAGGGGGCGTTTACGAGCAGTACTTC. This translates into CASSFGTGGVYEQYF. The chain links TRBV4-1 to TRBJ2-7; 12 nucleotides agree with TRBD1. The J segment lost 4 bases and the V segment lost 5 bases, leaving 6 bases of the junction unmatched. The CDR3 sequence is 15 residues long. Germline values: CDR1 MGHRA, CDR2 YSYEKL.

V is TRBV27 and J is TRBJ2-7, with TRBD2 as a possible D gene (6 bases). CDR3 length: 14 residues. CDR1 and CDR2 (germline): MNHEY, SMNVEV (reference sequence). V was trimmed by 2 bases and J by 0 bases, leaving 8 bases between them. CDR3 region: CASSLGGPSYEQYF. CDR3 in DNA: TGTGCCAGCAGTTTAGGAGGGCCCTCCTACGAGCAGTACTTC.

The V gene is TRBV6-4, the J gene TRBJ2-3; 8 nucleotides line up with TRBD2. The CDR3 is 14 amino acids. J was trimmed by 2 bases and V by 5 bases; bases with no gene match: 3. Germline loops: CDR1 MRHNA, CDR2 SNTAGT. The CDR3 is CASSPAGATDTQYF. The CDR3 DNA is TGTGCCAGCAGTCCAGCGGGGGCCACAGATACGCAGTATTTT.

The chain links TRBV11-2 to TRBJ2-7, with a possible D match to TRBD1 (5 bases). V was pared by 5 bases and J by 9 bases, with 17 bases between. Germline V gene lookup returns CDR1 SGHAT and CDR2 FQNNGV. This CDR3 is 13 amino acids long. CDR3 region: CASSPDTITRQYF. The CDR3 DNA follows: TGTGCCAGCAGCCCGGACACAATTACGAGGCAGTACTTC.

The sample holds a few counts of this clone. This chain links TRBV27 with TRBJ2-2; 9 bases are a match to TRBD2. V lost 6 bases to trimming and J lost 6 bases; unmatched junction nucleotides: 11. The germline V gene has CDR1 MNHEY and CDR2 SMNVEV (reference sequence). The CDR3 is made up of 16 amino acids. The DNA for the CDR3 is TGTGCCAGCAGATTCTCTGGGACTAGCTATTCCGGGGAGCTGTTTTTT. It specifies CASRFSGTSYSGELFF.

J is TRBJ2-2 and V is TRBV18; a weak D match, TRBD2 (5 bases). The CDR3 sequence is 15 residues long. CDR1 and CDR2 from the germline V gene are KGHSH and LQKENI. V was shortened by 4 bases and J by 7 bases, with 16 bases between the two germline ends. In DNA form, the CDR3 reads TGTGCCAGCTCACGAGGACTCCCGAAAGGCGGGGAGCTGTTTTTT. Its translation: CASSRGLPKGGELFF.

The chain's CDR3 is CASSLVPGGARYEQYF. In DNA, the CDR3 is TGTGCCAGCAGCTTGGTCCCGGGAGGGGCCCGCTACGAGCAGTACTTC. V and J are TRBV5-6 and TRBJ2-7; TRBD2 agrees at 8 bases. V shed 0 bases, J shed 3 bases, and the junction held 8 bases outside the gene matches. The germline V gene encodes CDR1 SGHDT and CDR2 YYEEEE. The CDR3 is 16 residues long.

The chain uses TRBV2 and TRBJ1-5; a weak D match, TRBD1 (6 bases). CDR3 size: 15 residues. Per germline, CDR1 SNHLY and CDR2 FYNNEI. V lost 7 bases and J 4 bases, leaving 17 bases between the germline ends. CDR3: CASKRDTDPNQPQHF. Here the CDR3 DNA reads TGTGCCAGCAAAAGGGACACCGATCCTAATCAGCCCCAGCATTTT. Supplemented by reference TRBV2 and TRBJ1-5, the full variable domain reads EPEVTQTPSHQVTQMGQEVILRCVPISNHLYFYWYRQILGQKVEFLVSFYNNEISEKSEIFDDQFSVERPDGSNFTLKIRSTKLEDSAMYFCASKRDTDPNQPQHFGDGTRLSIL.

The chain uses TRBV27 and TRBJ2-7; no definite D call. Trimming cost V 3 bases and J 4 bases, with 10 bases left between them. The CDR3 loop spans 13 amino acids. The germline V gene has CDR1 MNHEY and CDR2 SMNVEV (reference sequence). The CDR3 nucleotides read TGTGCCAGCAGTTTGTCCCAGAAATACGAGCAGTACTTC. Its protein product is CASSLSQKYEQYF.

This clone was seen a few times. The V call is TRBV10-1, the J call TRBJ2-7, with 9 positions matching TRBD1. The junction had 18 bases not matched to a gene; V was cut back by 3 bases and J by 6 bases. There are 18 residues in the CDR3. Germline CDR1 reads WNHNN; CDR2 reads SYGVQD (reference sequence). The CDR3 loop is CASSEGWTLGTGFSEQYF. Here the CDR3 DNA reads TGCGCCAGCAGTGAAGGCTGGACCCTCGGGACAGGGTTCTCCGAGCAGTACTTC.

This chain uses TRBV6-5 with TRBJ2-1; 9 bases agree with TRBD2. Germline CDR1 and CDR2: MNHEY and SVGAGI. This CDR3 spans 15 amino acids. V was pared by 5 bases and J by 3 bases, with 5 bases of the junction left unmatched. The CDR3 protein is CASSRGGAYYNEQFF. The CDR3 bases are TGTGCCAGCAGTCGCGGGGGGGCTTACTACAATGAGCAGTTCTTC.

This clone was found once. The gene calls are TRBV19 and TRBJ2-1; tentatively, D is TRBD1 (6 bases). Per germline, CDR1 LNHDA and CDR2 SQIVND (reference sequence). V lost 4 bases and J lost 10, with 23 bases in between. The length of the CDR3 is 16 residues. The CDR3 is CASSTLPGQKRGEQFF. For the CDR3, the DNA is TGTGCCAGTAGTACGCTGCCGGGACAAAAACGTGGGGAGCAGTTCTTC.

The rearrangement links TRBV28 to TRBJ1-2; 9 nucleotides align to TRBD1. Per the germline V gene, CDR1 is MDHEN and CDR2 is SYDVKM. This CDR3 region has 15 residues. The V gene end was trimmed by 6 bases and the J gene end by 7 bases; junction bases not matched to a gene: 12. For the CDR3, the DNA is TGTGCCAGCAGCCGCTCCCTGGGACAGGGTTTTGGCTACACCTTC. This translates into CASSRSLGQGFGYTF.

The chain has TRBV19 and TRBJ1-2, with D perhaps matching TRBD1 (6 bases). This CDR3 region has 13 residues. In germline, CDR1 is LNHDA, CDR2 SQIVND (reference sequence). Trimming left V 2 bases short and J 6 bases short, with 10 bases between. The CDR3 loop reads CASSISGADGYTF. The DNA of the CDR3 is TGTGCCAGTAGTATATCAGGGGCCGATGGCTACACCTTC.

The chain has TRBV5-1 and TRBJ1-2, with 7 positions matching TRBD1. Germline trimming cut 2 bases from V and 2 bases from J; bases unmatched to any gene: 6. CDR1 is SGHRS and CDR2 is YFSETQ in the germline V gene. The CDR3 covers 15 residues. DNA for the CDR3: TGCGCCAGCAGCTTCCCCGACAGGGCCAACTATGGCTACACCTTC. Encoded protein: CASSFPDRANYGYTF.

CDR3 in DNA: TGTGCCTGGAGTAACAGCGGGGGTCCCTACAATGAGCAGTTCTTC. As protein: CAWSNSGGPYNEQFF. The rearrangement links TRBV30 to TRBJ2-1, with TRBD2 matching 8 bases. The CDR3 totals 15 residues. Germline assignment: CDR1 GTSNPN and CDR2 SVGIG (reference sequence). V shed 2 bases, J shed 2 bases, and the junction held 5 bases outside the gene matches.

The rearrangement links TRBV2 to TRBJ2-7; weak D call: TRBD1 (6 bases). The V end was cut by 7 bases, the J end by 0 bases, with 13 bases between. Germline V gene sequence: CDR1 SNHLY, CDR2 FYNNEI. This CDR3 is 14 amino acids long. The CDR3 spells CASMGADSSYEQYF. CDR3 bases: TGTGCCAGCATGGGGGCGGATTCCTCCTACGAGCAGTACTTC. Together with reference TRBV2 and TRBJ2-7, the CDR3 gives the full variable domain: EPEVTQTPSHQVTQMGQEVILRCVPISNHLYFYWYRQILGQKVEFLVSFYNNEISEKSEIFDDQFSVERPDGSNFTLKIRSTKLEDSAMYFCASMGADSSYEQYFGPGTRLTVT.

The chain links TRBV29-1 to TRBJ2-3; D may be TRBD2 (7 bases). CDR3 length: 14 residues. V dropped 6 bases and J dropped 5 bases, with 18 bases sitting between them. The V gene's germline CDR1 is SQVTM and CDR2 ANQGSEA. DNA of the CDR3: TGCAGCGTGGAGGCGGGGGCTCCTCGAGATACGCAGTATTTT. Amino acids: CSVEAGAPRDTQYF.

The chain couples TRBV15 to TRBJ1-3, with TRBD1 as a possible D gene (5 bases). Per the germline V gene, CDR1 is LNHNV and CDR2 is YYDKDF (reference sequence). The CDR3 is made up of 16 amino acids. Trimming pared 0 bases from V and 0 bases from J, leaving 9 bases between. In DNA form, the CDR3 reads TGTGCCACCAGCAGAGAGTACAGGAGCTCTGGAAACACCATATATTTT. This encodes CATSREYRSSGNTIYF.

J is TRBJ2-1 and V is TRBV19; 7 bases match TRBD1. CDR1 is LNHDA and CDR2 is SQIVND in the germline V gene (reference sequence). This CDR3 comprises 11 residues. Losses at the gene ends were 7 bases for V and 14 bases for J; bases not matched to a gene: 8. CDR3 in DNA: TGTGCCAGTAAAAACAGGGGTGTCGAGTTCTTC. Translated: CASKNRGVEFF.

The chain joins TRBV19 to TRBJ2-6, with no clear D. The germline V and J ends were trimmed by 3 bases and 0 bases, with 15 bases remaining between them. The CDR3 totals 18 residues. Germline CDR1 reads LNHDA; CDR2 reads SQIVND (reference sequence). CDR3 sequence reads: CASSMSQLQLSGANVLTF. In nucleotides, the CDR3 is TGTGCCAGTAGTATGTCGCAGCTACAGCTCTCTGGGGCCAACGTCCTGACTTTC.

This chain joins TRBV2 and TRBJ1-4; the D gene is possibly TRBD1 (6 bases). From germline, CDR1 is SNHLY and CDR2 FYNNEI. The V gene lost 5 bases and the J gene lost 4 bases, with 14 bases spanning the gap. This CDR3 region has 15 residues. This CDR3 is CASSPNRVVNEKLFF. CDR3 sequence (DNA): TGTGCCAGCAGTCCCAACAGGGTTGTTAATGAAAAACTGTTTTTT.

The chain employs TRBV6-1 and TRBJ2-3, with TRBD1 identical over 10 bases. This CDR3 contains 15 residues. After removal of 5 bases from V and 8 bases from J, the junction contained 10 bases not matched to a gene. From germline, CDR1 is MNHNS and CDR2 SASEGT. The CDR3 reads CASSLETGGLGTQYF. In DNA form, the CDR3 reads TGTGCCAGCAGTCTCGAGACAGGGGGCTTGGGTACGCAGTATTTT.